These T cell receptor beta chains were read from a single sample in a study of blood T cell repertoires in COVID-19. Clones were sequenced by immunoSEQ multiplex PCR, and TCRdb holds only the in-frame ones, with some missing. The data contain about 200,000 clones, about nine tenths of them seen just once; the ten biggest clones take up 2% to 2.5%. Material for sequencing was PBMCs or T cells enriched from blood (not recorded which). The receptors originated from a woman aged 25 to 45 who had recovered from COVID-19. Each CDR3 is given without its conserved first and last residue. Each record gives: V gene, J gene, clone size, CDR3 length, CDR3 protein. Some rows mark clone size as missing; the rest say once, few, many or name a class of expanded clone.

>TRBV7-2|TRBJ1-5|-|12
ASSLAGGNQPQH
>TRBV4-1|TRBJ1-6|-|17
ASSQGKTGTSSYNSPLH
>TRBV6-5|TRBJ2-2|once|12
ASSYMGGTGELF
>TRBV29-1|TRBJ2-1|once|9
SVEDGGGKF
>TRBV4-3|TRBJ2-7|-|14
ASSQGSSGNRYEQY
>TRBV27|TRBJ1-5|-|13
ASSLSMIQIQPQH
>TRBV6-5|TRBJ1-4|-|13
ASSSQVATNEKLF
>TRBV30|TRBJ1-2|few|13
AWRTKGLTNYGYT
>TRBV27|TRBJ1-6|-|12
ASSLEGYNSPLH
>TRBV7-3|TRBJ2-1|-|13
ASSLGLAANNEQF
>TRBV5-1|TRBJ1-5|-|12
ASRTQGPYQPQH
>TRBV3-1/TRBV3-2|TRBJ1-5|-|12
ASSQNGDNQPQH
>TRBV29-1|TRBJ2-7|-|10
SVGSRFYEQY
>TRBV29-1|TRBJ1-2|-|11
SVENRDRSGYT
>TRBV7-2|TRBJ2-5|once|13
ASSSLAGGVETQY
>TRBV6-6|TRBJ2-2|-|13
ASRSAVGVPGELF
>TRBV21-1|TRBJ1-2|-|8
ASSCGGYT
>TRBV6-2/TRBV6-3|TRBJ2-7|-|12
ASSSGAGGGEQY
>TRBV7-2|TRBJ1-1|-|11
ASSYDRAAEAF
>TRBV5-4|TRBJ1-6|-|16
ASSLRPPGDSLNSPLH
>TRBV6-1|TRBJ1-1|-|15
ASSGPIMTAMNTEAF
>TRBV7-8|TRBJ1-5|-|13
ASSSSGTGNQPQH
>TRBV9|TRBJ1-4|-|13
ASSVFGGSREKLF
>TRBV7-8|TRBJ2-3|-|13
ASSLGSSGKLTQY
>TRBV4-2|TRBJ1-1|-|14
ASSQVMSGIQGEAF
>TRBV18|TRBJ1-6|-|13
ASSPESGLDSPLH
>TRBV5-6|TRBJ2-6|-|15
ASSYTDRSSGANVLT
>TRBV3-1/TRBV3-2|TRBJ1-1|-|12
ASSQSPGNTEAF
>TRBV7-3|TRBJ2-3|-|14
ASSFLTSGGVDTQY
>TRBV12-5|TRBJ1-1|-|13
ASGPSGEVGTEAF
>TRBV12-3/TRBV12-4|TRBJ1-3|once|9
VTGGGNTIY
>TRBV3-1/TRBV3-2|TRBJ1-5|-|13
ASSQDWDCNQPQH
>TRBV6-6|TRBJ1-5|-|12
ASRFRGRGQPQH
>TRBV5-8|TRBJ1-4|once|13
ASSLGRSGGEKLF
>TRBV9|TRBJ1-5|few|12
ASSVAVTGRPQH
>TRBV23-1|TRBJ1-5|-|15
ASSNGWGGTENQPQH
>TRBV7-2|TRBJ1-5|-|12
ASSSRDRLRAQH
>TRBV25-1|TRBJ2-7|-|13
ASSELQPLGGEQY
>TRBV15|TRBJ2-1|-|14
ATSRDFSGEYNEQF
>TRBV15|TRBJ2-3|few|14
ATSRSQRISTDTQY
>TRBV7-3|TRBJ1-6|-|11
ASSRLDNSPLH
>TRBV19|TRBJ1-2|-|12
ASSIDRGRYGYT
>TRBV9|TRBJ2-1|-|12
ASSSRLAGLEQF
>TRBV5-1|TRBJ2-7|few|12
ASSLGLASYEQY
>TRBV7-3|TRBJ2-2|-|15
ASSLKSASGNTGELF
>TRBV9|TRBJ2-1|-|9
ASSRYNEQF
>TRBV10-3|TRBJ2-7|-|13
AISVGLAGSYEQY
>TRBV27|TRBJ2-1|-|10
ASSLEGAAQF
>TRBV25-1|TRBJ2-1|-|13
ASSEPSGSRNEQF
>TRBV6-5|TRBJ2-3|-|11
AIGNLLTDTQY
>TRBV10-3|TRBJ2-7|-|12
AISDGLADYEQY
>TRBV5-4|TRBJ1-2|-|12
ASSLDRGSYGYT
>TRBV30|TRBJ2-2|-|13
AWSPGTGLTGELF
>TRBV4-3|TRBJ2-3|-|16
ASSQGLLTTLSTDTQY
>TRBV27|TRBJ1-1|-|12
ASTQGSWGAEAF
>TRBV3-1/TRBV3-2|TRBJ1-2|once|13
ASSQDPTGISGYT
>TRBV5-8|TRBJ1-2|-|14
ASSFRRLQNRDGYT
>TRBV19|TRBJ1-1|-|10
ASSPKGSEAF